This TCR beta chain was documented in a study of T cell repertoires in cytomegalovirus infection. Study overall: Carrying CMV and the relevant HLA type showed in public TCR beta signatures. Whole-study findings and limits: The study found HLA-C-restricted CMV-specific TCR beta clonotypes dominating the ex vivo response. Summed frequency of shared TCR beta families picked out CMV carriers who also had the relevant HLA.

Using its own MiXCR run on the reads, TCRdb lists one record per CDR3 protein. The sample carries some 450,000 distinct CDR3 sequences, roughly 31% recorded once. About this clonotype itself: Its antigen remains unidentified.

CDR1 is SGHNT, CDR2 YYREEE, per germline (reference sequence). This CDR3 is built from 15 residues. The ends were cut back, 6 bases at V and 0 bases at J, with 15 bases in the middle. V and J are TRBV5-4 and TRBJ1-1; no clear D gene. The source of this sequence is a human donor in good health (CMV status not recorded). Some clones in this sample may be carry-over from other donors' samples. The sequenced material came from PBMCs. CDR3 residues: CASNSFPNMNTEAFF. CDR3 sequence (DNA): TGTGCCAGCAACTCCTTCCCTAACATGAACACTGAAGCTTTCTTT. Complete variable domain (other parts from reference TRBV5-4 and TRBJ1-1): ETGVTQSPTHLIKTRGQQVTLRCSSQSGHNTVSWYQQALGQGPQFIFQYYREEENGRGNFPPRFSGLQFPNYSSELNVNALELDDSALYLCASNSFPNMNTEAFFGQGTRLTVV.